This note documents a single T cell receptor (beta chain) sequence. These data come from a study of blood T cell repertoires in COVID-19. Study information: Specimens from acute and convalescent COVID-19 originated in the United States, Italy and Spain. The analysed material was cDNA or gDNA that came from T cells, B-cell-depleted T cells, or PBMCs.

Enrolled during active infection, Seattle patients were then followed longitudinally. CDR1 MRHNA and CDR2 SNTAGT come from the germline V gene. CDR3 length: 15 amino acids. J was trimmed by 8 bases and V by 6 bases; bases with no gene match: 8. Original data processing: Researchers report that nucleated cell counts were estimated from reference gene primer amplification. The repertoire was sequenced with immunoSEQ multiplex PCR; TCRdb's copy has only in-frame clones and lacks some. V, J and clone size derive from that table, while D and trimming were established from the DNA sequence. The sample includes some 290,000 clones, roughly 89% of them seen just once.

The sequence was collected from a woman between 40 and 55 years old with COVID-19, enrolled during active disease. The chain links TRBV6-4 to TRBJ1-6; the match to TRBD1 covers 9 bases. Sequenced material: peripheral blood. For the CDR3, the DNA is TGTGCCAGCAGGTCGGGAGACAGGGGGGATTCACCCCTCCACTTT. It yields the protein CASRSGDRGDSPLHF.